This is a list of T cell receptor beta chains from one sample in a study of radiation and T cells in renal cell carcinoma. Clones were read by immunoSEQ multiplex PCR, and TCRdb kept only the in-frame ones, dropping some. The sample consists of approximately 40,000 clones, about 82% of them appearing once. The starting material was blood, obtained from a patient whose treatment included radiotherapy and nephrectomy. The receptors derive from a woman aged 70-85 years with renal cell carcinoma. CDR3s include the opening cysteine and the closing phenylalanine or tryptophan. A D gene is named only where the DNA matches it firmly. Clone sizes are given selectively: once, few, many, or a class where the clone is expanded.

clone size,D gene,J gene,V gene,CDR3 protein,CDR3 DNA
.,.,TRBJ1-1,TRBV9,CASSLRSGSVMNTEAFF,TGTGCCAGCAGCCTCAGAAGCGGGTCAGTTATGAACACTGAAGCTTTCTTT
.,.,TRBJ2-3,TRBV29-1,CSVGGTIDTQYF,TGCAGCGTTGGTGGGACGATAGATACGCAGTATTTT
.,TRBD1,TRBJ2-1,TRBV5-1,CASSSGQGSSYNEQFF,TGCGCCAGCAGCTCGGGACAGGGTAGCTCCTACAATGAGCAGTTCTTC
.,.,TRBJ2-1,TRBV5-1,CASSPGPAGWAEQFF,TGCGCCAGCAGCCCCGGACCCGCAGGGTGGGCTGAGCAGTTCTTC
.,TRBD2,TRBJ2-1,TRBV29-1,CSARSSGRVYNEQFF,TGCAGCGCCCGAAGTTCCGGGAGGGTCTACAATGAGCAGTTCTTC
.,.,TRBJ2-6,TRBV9,CASSPRGRAGANVLTF,TGTGCCAGCAGCCCCAGGGGCCGGGCTGGGGCCAACGTCCTGACTTTC
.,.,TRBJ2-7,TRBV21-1,CASRTGTAYEQYF,TGTGCCAGCAGGACCGGGACAGCCTACGAGCAGTACTTC
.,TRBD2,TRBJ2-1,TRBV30,CAWTTGTSEYNEQFF,TGTGCCTGGACCACGGGGACTAGCGAATACAATGAGCAGTTCTTC
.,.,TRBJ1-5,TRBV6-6,CASSFTPSNQPQHF,TGTGCCAGCAGCTTTACACCCAGCAATCAGCCCCAGCATTTT
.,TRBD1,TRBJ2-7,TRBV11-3,CASSFGTGGLYEQYF,TGTGCCAGCAGCTTCGGGACAGGGGGACTCTACGAGCAGTACTTC
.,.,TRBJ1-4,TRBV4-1,CASSQDIGEIEKLFF,TGCGCCAGCAGCCAAGATATCGGGGAAATTGAAAAACTGTTTTTT
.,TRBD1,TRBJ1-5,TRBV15,CATSRDRGGQPQHF,TGTGCCACCAGCAGAGACAGGGGGGGTCAGCCCCAGCATTTT
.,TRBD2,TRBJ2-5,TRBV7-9,CASSLVWASSGTLQETQYF,TGTGCCAGCAGCTTAGTGTGGGCCTCTAGCGGGACCCTTCAAGAGACCCAGTACTTC
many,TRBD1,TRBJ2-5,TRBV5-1,CASRTTGGQETQYF,TGCGCCAGCAGAACGACAGGGGGCCAAGAGACCCAGTACTTC
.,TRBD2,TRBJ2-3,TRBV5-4,CASSTRGGADTQYF,TGTGCCAGCAGCACCCGGGGGGGCGCAGATACGCAGTATTTT
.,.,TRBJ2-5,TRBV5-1,CASSLNGQVEETQYF,TGCGCCAGCAGCTTGAACGGGCAAGTCGAAGAGACCCAGTACTTC
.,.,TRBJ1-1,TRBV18,CASSPRLLDPPAFF,TGTGCCAGCTCACCACGTCTTCTGGACCCCCCGGCTTTCTTT
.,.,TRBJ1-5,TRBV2,CASSVEGNQPQHF,TGTGCCAGCAGTGTGGAGGGAAATCAGCCCCAGCATTTT
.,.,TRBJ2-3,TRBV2,CASSEGSTDTQYF,TGTGCCAGCAGTGAGGGGAGCACAGATACGCAGTATTTT
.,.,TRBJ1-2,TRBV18,CASSPGSIGYTF,TGTGCCAGCTCACCAGGGAGTATCGGCTACACCTTC
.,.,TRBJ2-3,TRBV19,CASSIDSDTNTQYF,TGTGCCAGTAGTATAGATTCAGACACAAATACGCAGTATTTT
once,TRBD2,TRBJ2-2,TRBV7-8,CASSLASGTSDTGELFF,TGTGCCAGCAGCTTAGCTTCCGGGACTAGCGACACCGGGGAGCTGTTTTTT
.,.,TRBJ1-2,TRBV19,CASSFGGLSYGYTF,TGTGCCAGTAGCTTCGGCGGGTTGAGCTATGGCTACACCTTC
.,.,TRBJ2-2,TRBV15,CATSREFDVGELFF,TGTGCCACCAGCAGAGAGTTTGATGTCGGGGAGCTGTTTTTT
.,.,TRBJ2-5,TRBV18,CASSPAGTSRETQYF,TGTGCCAGCTCACCTGCCGGGACTTCAAGAGAGACCCAGTACTTC
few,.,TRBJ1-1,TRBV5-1,CASSSESLNTEAFF,TGCGCCAGCAGCAGTGAGTCACTGAACACTGAAGCTTTCTTT
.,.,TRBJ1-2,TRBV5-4,CASSLDGSYGYTF,TGTGCCAGCAGTCTCGACGGATCCTATGGCTACACCTTC
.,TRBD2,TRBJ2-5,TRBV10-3,CAISESTGGGELKTQYF,TGTGCCATCAGTGAGTCGACGGGCGGGGGGGAACTTAAGACCCAGTACTTC
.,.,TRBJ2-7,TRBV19,CASSPRGSSYEQYF,TGTGCCAGTAGTCCCCGGGGGTCAAGCTACGAGCAGTACTTC
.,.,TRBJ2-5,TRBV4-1,CASSPLGGRETQYF,TGCGCCAGCAGTCCCCTAGGGGGAAGGGAGACCCAGTACTTC
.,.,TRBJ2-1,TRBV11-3,CASSLASGEQFF,TGTGCCAGCAGCTTGGCTAGTGGGGAGCAGTTCTTC
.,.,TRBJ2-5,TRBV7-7,CASSPTTGQETQYF,TGTGCCAGCAGCCCCACGACAGGCCAAGAGACCCAGTACTTC
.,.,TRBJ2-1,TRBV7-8,CASRSPIAAFNEQFF,TGTGCCAGCAGGTCTCCAATCGCAGCCTTCAATGAGCAGTTCTTC
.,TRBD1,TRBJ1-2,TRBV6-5,CASRGTGGTNYGYTF,TGTGCCAGCAGGGGAACAGGGGGCACGAACTATGGCTACACCTTC
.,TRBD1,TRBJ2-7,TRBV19,CASSPTGVYYEQYF,TGTGCCAGTAGTCCAACAGGGGTTTACTACGAGCAGTACTTC
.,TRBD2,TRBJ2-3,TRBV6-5,CATSTSGSTDTQYF,TGTGCCACCTCCACTAGCGGGAGCACAGATACGCAGTATTTT
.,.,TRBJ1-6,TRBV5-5,CASSYRWGQVNSPLHF,TGTGCCAGCAGCTACCGATGGGGGCAGGTAAATTCACCCCTCCACTTT
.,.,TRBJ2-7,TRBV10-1,CASSETGGEQYF,TGCGCCAGCAGTGAGACCGGGGGTGAGCAGTACTTC
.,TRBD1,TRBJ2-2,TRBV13,CASSRQGFAGELFF,TGTGCCAGCAGCCGACAGGGATTCGCCGGGGAGCTGTTTTTT
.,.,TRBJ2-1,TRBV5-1,CASSLVGGLFNEQFF,TGCGCCAGCAGCTTGGTCGGGGGGCTTTTCAATGAGCAGTTCTTC
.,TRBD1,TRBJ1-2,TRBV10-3,CAISEAGQGNYGYTF,TGTGCCATCAGTGAAGCGGGACAGGGCAACTATGGCTACACCTTC
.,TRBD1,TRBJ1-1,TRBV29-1,CSVTGGDGNTEAFF,TGCAGCGTGACAGGGGGGGACGGGAACACTGAAGCTTTCTTT
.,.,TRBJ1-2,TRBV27,CASSLTPNYGYTF,TGTGCCAGCAGTTTAACACCTAACTATGGCTACACCTTC
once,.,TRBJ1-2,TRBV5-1,CASSLAVGLDYGYTF,TGCGCCAGCAGCTTGGCGGTTGGGTTAGACTATGGCTACACCTTC
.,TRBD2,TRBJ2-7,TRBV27,CASSSNSGGEQYF,TGTGCCAGCAGTTCCAATAGCGGGGGAGAGCAGTACTTC
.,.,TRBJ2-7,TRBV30,CALKVPSNSYEQYF,TGTGCCTTGAAAGTGCCATCAAACTCCTACGAGCAGTACTTC
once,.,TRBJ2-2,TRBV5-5,CASSLGQPGELFF,TGTGCCAGCAGCTTGGGACAGCCCGGGGAGCTGTTTTTT
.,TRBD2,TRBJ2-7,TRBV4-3,CASSQDRTSFPPGQYF,TGCGCCAGCAGCCAAGACAGGACTAGCTTTCCCCCTGGGCAGTACTTC
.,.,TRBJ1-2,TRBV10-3,CAIRQGEGHNYGYTF,TGTGCCATCAGACAAGGGGAGGGCCATAACTATGGCTACACCTTC
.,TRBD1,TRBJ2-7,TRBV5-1,CASRGQGSYEQYF,TGCGCCAGCAGGGGACAGGGATCCTACGAGCAGTACTTC
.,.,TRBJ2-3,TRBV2,CASSATGFYTDTQYF,TGTGCCAGCAGCGCCACAGGGTTCTATACAGATACGCAGTATTTT
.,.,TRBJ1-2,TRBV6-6,CASSYSNRDGYTF,TGTGCCAGCAGTTACTCGAACAGGGATGGCTACACCTTC
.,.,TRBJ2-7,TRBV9,CASSGQAEGSYEQYF,TGTGCCAGCAGCGGTCAGGCCGAGGGCTCCTACGAGCAGTACTTC
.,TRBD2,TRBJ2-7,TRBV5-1,CASAPGAGGHYEQYF,TGCGCCAGCGCCCCGGGAGCGGGGGGCCACTACGAGCAGTACTTC
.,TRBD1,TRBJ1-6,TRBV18,CASSVGQGRNSPLHF,TGTGCCAGCTCCGTTGGACAGGGAAGGAATTCACCCCTCCACTTT
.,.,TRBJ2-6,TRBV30,CAWDQGANVLTF,TGTGCCTGGGATCAGGGGGCCAACGTCCTGACTTTC
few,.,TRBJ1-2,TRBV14,CASSQDLGSYGYTF,TGTGCCAGCAGCCAAGATCTCGGCAGCTATGGCTACACCTTC